This TCR beta chain was documented in a study of cytomegalovirus exposure and HLA in healthy donors (dated by TCRdb to about 2017). With regard to the full study: In an earlier analysis of 450 to 750 of the donors, about 260 Gb of sequence data and 95 million to 130 million unique TCR beta sequences from about 190 million T cells were reported. An early release covering roughly 600 HLA-typed donors comprised 250 to 350 gigabases of sequencing data and tens of millions of unique TCR sequences. The genetic ancestry cluster associated with self-reported Caucasian donors included roughly 84% of the 300 to 400 genotyped donors. The study was designed to test whether signatures of past pathogen exposure could be identified by cataloging public T cell receptors. The study used immunosequencing to profile the T cell repertoires of some 600 subjects and linked those repertoires to cytomegalovirus serostatus. Along with the approximately 650-subject first cohort, a separate validation cohort of over a hundred different subjects was used. To predict cytomegalovirus infection status, the study brought together high-throughput TCR immunosequencing, statistical association of individual TCRs with disease status, and machine learning. A later analysis re-examined previously published TCR beta repertoires from about 700 donors and added high-resolution HLA genotyping to investigate patterns of TCR occurrence. Rather than using new phenotypic data, the later analysis identified candidate immune exposures from TCR beta sequences and from how often those sequences occurred across donors. An earlier analysis of some 500 of the donors used high-throughput TCR beta sequencing to judge whether each TCR beta V gene segment behaved as functional or pseudogenic. Donor age, sex, ethnicity and CMV serostatus were collected together with the repertoire data. A later genetic analysis used genome-wide SNP genotypes for about 60% of the roughly 700 donors, treating that subset as a discovery cohort. All discovery cohort repertoires had been generated on a single sequencing platform. HLA typing included class I and class II loci at four-digit resolution. The number of typed donors differed by locus: roughly 629-640 for A, B, C, DRB1 and DQB1; some 500 for DQA1; approximately 610 for DPA1; and some 450 for DPB1. Four to six DR-DQ haplotypes were handled as single units for association and clustering, since linkage in the cohort was strong. On average, over 200,000 unique TCR beta nucleotide sequences were sequenced per donor among fewer than 500 genotyped donors of the cohort, with around 19% of those sequences being non-productive. Broader findings and caveats from the paper: V-gene and J-gene trimming of TCR beta chains was associated with a missense DCLRE1C variant in a later genetic analysis, and the association was replicated in an independent cohort. A later genetic analysis reported fewer N-insertions in productive TCRs among donors in an Asian-associated ancestry cluster than the approximately 670-donor mean. In a later analysis, several top co-occurrence clusters were reported to appear linked to parvovirus B19, influenza, CMV and Epstein-Barr virus. A further reported finding was that TCR beta sequences accurately predicted the HLA-A and HLA-B alleles for most subjects in the first cohort. In this cohort, only TCR beta chains were sequenced, and detectable features were limited by the absence of alpha or paired-chain data. While some public TCRs were present in many individuals, most TCR sequences turned up only very rarely across donors. About 15 rarely observed V segments, including chromosome 9 orphons, were excluded from the earlier analysis of just under 600 of the donors because counts were too low. According to a later analysis, most CMV-associated TCR beta chains appeared to be HLA-restricted, and the HLA associations seemed to be driven largely by CMV exposure. In a later analysis, 16,951 TCR beta sequences were associated with specific HLA alleles at a false discovery rate of 0.05. In both the original and validation cohorts, the classifier was reported to diagnose cytomegalovirus status with high specificity and sensitivity. The presence/absence analyses assumed that sequencing depth was roughly uniform across donors, and that assumption may not be true. HLA typing was unavailable for some donors at each locus, so association tests used only the typed subset. Linkage disequilibrium might explain the correlated functional status among segregating V segments, but an unknown experimental factor could not be excluded. It was suggested by the authors that the approach could potentially be generalized to other disease states and immunological phenotypes. When HLA alleles, especially DR and DQ, strongly co-occurred, attributing TCR associations to individual alleles was difficult. Some IMGT-functional V segments, including TRBV6-2 and TRBV6-3, could not be distinguished by the 87-base-pair reads and were therefore excluded. In a later analysis, HLA-associated TCR beta chains showed more clonal expansion and lower generation probabilities than non-associated chains that were equally common. The study listed 164 TCR beta chains as associated with cytomegalovirus. The only immune exposure information available for the cohort was CMV serostatus. In an earlier analysis of 500 to 650 of the donors, most TCR beta V segments appeared in productive rearrangements about 87% or about 30% of the time, broadly matching IMGT annotations. A group of highly shared sequence variants was considered likely to be a technical artifact of the sequencing pipeline. Three of the identified cytomegalovirus-associated TCR beta chains were confirmed in vitro to be specific for cytomegalovirus antigens. In a later analysis, TCR association rates were found to vary across HLA loci, with the most associated TCRs seen for DRB1 alleles and the fewest for HLA-C alleles.

Reading the germline V gene (reference sequence) gives CDR1 LNHNV and CDR2 YYDKDF. V and J lose 3 bases and 1 base, and a span of 12 bases separates them. There are 15 amino acids in the CDR3, from cysteine to phenylalanine inclusive. This entry keeps only the CDR3 DNA: 45 bases, framed from base 1. The library came from the immunoSEQ multiplex PCR assay. A mixture of 60 forward primers for TCR Vbeta segments and 13 reverse primers for TCR Jbeta segments was used in the multiplex PCR. The CDR3 region of rearranged TCR beta genes was amplified from genomic DNA with a multiplex PCR assay. On the Illumina HiSeq System, the amplified TCR beta libraries were sequenced as 87-base-pair reads. The authors' pipeline ran thus. A later analysis tallied 75 million to 95 million unique TCR beta chains across the 700 or so repertoires, and approximately 12 million of those chains were shared by two or more donors. Raw reads were error-corrected and collapsed into unique sequences with a nearest-neighbor algorithm that merged closely related sequences to remove PCR and sequencing errors. V, D and J gene segments were assigned by aligning CDR3 sequences to IMGT reference sequences. Each retained sequence needed at least a six-nucleotide match to both a V gene segment and a J gene segment. Rearrangements were called productive when the CDR3 lacked stop codons and stayed in frame with V and J; all others were non-productive. CDR3 was defined by IMGT convention, running from the second conserved V-encoded cysteine to the conserved J-encoded phenylalanine. The earlier analysis of more than 450 of the donors excluded sequences that lacked an unambiguous match to a single V gene segment. An earlier analysis of about 590 of the donors classified V segments as functional when productive rearrangements were above 56.7% and as segregating when the standard deviation between donors was above 5%. A statistical classification framework was built for diagnosing cytomegalovirus status from the catalog of TCR beta chain sequences. V and J gene assignment, in a later analysis, came from comparing TCR nucleotide sequences with IMGT/GENE-DB human TR gene sequences. Using the TCRdist pipeline, a later analysis assigned CDR3 sequences along with most-parsimonious VDJ recombination scenarios. In a later analysis, each TCR beta chain was defined by its CDR3 amino acid sequence together with its V-gene family, and reads without a unique V-gene family were excluded. As a way to deal with suspected cross-contamination and a sequencing artifact, a later analysis dropped hundreds of nucleotide sequences that were highly shared and had low generation probability. In a later analysis, a clonal expansion index was calculated for each public chain from normalized within-repertoire ranks of inferred template counts. Generation probabilities in a later analysis came from a VDJ recombination model fitted to out-of-frame rearrangements, and those results were checked against IGoR. In a later analysis, hypergeometric tests were used to score TCR-TCR, TCR-HLA and TCR-CMV co-occurrence, with a repertoire-size bias correction applied to TCR pairs. To estimate false discovery rates, a later analysis permuted the HLA or CMV assignments 20 times. A later analysis grouped co-occurring TCRs with DBSCAN, adding TCRdist sequence similarity when clustering within HLA-allele-positive subsets. Co-occurrence clustering excluded repertoires with fewer than 30,000 or more than 120,000 public chains, plus five with anomalous nucleotide sharing. Not all clones reach the TCRdb copy of this immuneACCESS table, which keeps in-frame sequences only. Checked studies attribute under half of the gap to unresolved V genes and leave the rest unexplained. V, J and clone size reflect that table, while D and trimming were determined from the DNA. This sample lists 200,000 to 250,000 clones; 65% to 80% were detected once. The ten largest clonotypes hold 15% to 17% of the sample.

The cohort consisted of hundreds of healthy bone marrow donors. At the time of sampling, all cohort members were nominally healthy, though unrecorded immune exposures were likely present. The donor tested CMV seronegative, placing the donor among the 350 or so seronegative members of the cohort. A peripheral blood sample was provided by each donor, and peripheral blood mononuclear cells were used for TCR beta sequencing. Genomic DNA was extracted from the blood cell samples with the Qiagen DNeasy Blood Extraction Kit. Worth noting for this clone: Its antigen is not yet known. No base-level quality is on record; no much larger clone is a single base apart.

The clonotype was recovered from a man aged 35-49 years in good health and CMV-seronegative. Recombination joined TRBV15 with TRBJ1-2; TRBD1 could be the D gene, as 5 bases match. Source material: PBMCs. CDR3 sequence: CATSRKQGGNYGYTF. The DNA sequence is as follows: TGTGCCACCAGCAGGAAGCAGGGTGGTAACTATGGCTACACCTTC.